This is a list of T cell receptor beta chains from one sample in a study of T cells in Graves' hyperthyroidism and ophthalmopathy. TCRdb used MiXCR to reprocess the multiplex PCR reads, holding one entry per CDR3 protein. Of under 550,000 distinct CDR3 sequences detected, just under 20% appear once; the ten largest clones hold 45% to 50%. The sample taken for sequencing was blood. Source of these receptors: a man aged 40-55 years with Graves' ophthalmopathy. Both conserved end residues are part of each CDR3. Fields, in order: clone size, V gene, J gene, D gene, CDR3 length, CDR3 protein, CDR3 DNA. A D gene is named only where the DNA matches it firmly. Size is omitted from some rows. Given values are once, few, many or a class for expanded clones.

>many|TRBV9|TRBJ2-3|TRBD2|19
CASSVGLGRLRAGADTQYF
TGTGCCAGCAGCGTAGGGCTGGGTAGGCTGAGAGCGGGGGCAGATACGCAGTATTTT
>-|TRBV10-2|TRBJ2-2|TRBD2|14
CATLPPGGPGELFF
TGCGCCACCCTCCCTCCGGGAGGGCCCGGGGAGCTGTTTTTT
>few|TRBV5-1|TRBJ2-2|TRBD1|13
CASGQGNTGELFF
TGCGCCAGCGGACAGGGGAACACCGGGGAGCTGTTTTTT
>-|TRBV27|TRBJ2-1|-|11
CASSLPPEQFF
TGTGCCAGCAGTTTACCCCCGGAGCAGTTCTTC
>-|TRBV20-1|TRBJ2-1|-|12
CSARAGSNEQFF
TGCAGTGCTAGAGCCGGGAGCAATGAGCAGTTCTTC
>-|TRBV2|TRBJ2-1|-|14
CASMPGGGGNEQFF
TGTGCCAGCATGCCGGGGGGCGGTGGGAATGAGCAGTTCTTC
>-|TRBV7-2|TRBJ1-2|-|14
CASSLARAFYGYTF
TGTGCCAGCAGCTTAGCTCGGGCCTTCTATGGCTACACCTTC
>-|TRBV5-6|TRBJ1-2|-|12
CASSLRGNGYTF
TGTGCCAGCAGCTTACGGGGGAATGGCTACACCTTC
>-|TRBV7-9|TRBJ2-4|-|12
CASSPRINIQYF
TGTGCCAGCAGCCCTCGGATAAACATTCAGTACTTC
>-|TRBV6-1|TRBJ2-6|TRBD1|22
CASRKFGTGFWESPSGANVLTF
TGTGCCAGCAGGAAATTCGGGACAGGCTTTTGGGAGTCACCATCTGGGGCCAACGTCCTGACTTTC
>-|TRBV19|TRBJ1-1|-|14
CASSSNRANTEAFF
TGTGCCAGTAGTTCCAACCGGGCCAACACTGAAGCTTTCTTT
>many|TRBV18|TRBJ2-3|-|16
CASSPVPSLSTDTQYF
TGTGCCAGCTCACCCGTCCCCAGCCTAAGCACAGATACGCAGTATTTT
>many|TRBV6-2/TRBV6-3|TRBJ2-1|-|15
CASSAGLPLGNEQFF
TGTGCCAGCAGCGCGGGACTTCCACTGGGGAATGAGCAGTTCTTC
>few|TRBV6-2/TRBV6-3|TRBJ2-1|TRBD1|16
CASSYSTGVGYNEQFF
TGTGCCAGCAGTTACTCGACAGGGGTGGGTTACAATGAGCAGTTCTTC
>few|TRBV6-1|TRBJ2-7|TRBD2|17
CASSPGTSGGRRDEQYF
TGTGCCAGCAGCCCCGGGACTAGCGGGGGGCGGAGGGACGAGCAGTACTTC
>-|TRBV5-1|TRBJ2-3|-|13
CASSPPQGDTQYF
TGCGCCAGCAGCCCACCCCAGGGTGATACGCAGTATTTT
>few|TRBV6-1|TRBJ2-5|-|17
CASSEFLTGSRKETQYF
TGTGCCAGCAGTGAATTTTTAACGGGCAGTCGGAAAGAGACCCAGTACTTC
>-|TRBV7-9|TRBJ2-3|-|14
CATPGLPHTDTQYF
TGTGCCACCCCGGGACTGCCCCACACAGATACGCAGTATTTT
>few|TRBV20-1|TRBJ1-2|-|12
CSALQTVNGYTF
TGCAGTGCTTTACAGACAGTGAATGGCTACACCTTC
>-|TRBV4-1|TRBJ1-1|-|15
CASSQENREGAEAFF
TGCGCCAGCAGCCAAGAAAACAGGGAGGGTGCTGAAGCTTTCTTT
>-|TRBV24-1|TRBJ2-1|TRBD2|13
CATSDGGGNEQFF
TGTGCCACCAGTGACGGCGGGGGAAATGAGCAGTTCTTC
>-|TRBV12-3/TRBV12-4|TRBJ2-5|TRBD2|15
CASSLRLAGVGTQYF
TGTGCCAGCAGTTTAAGACTAGCGGGGGTGGGGACCCAGTACTTC
>many|TRBV11-2|TRBJ1-1|-|13
CASSFSGNTEAFF
TGTGCCAGCAGCTTTTCGGGCAACACTGAAGCTTTCTTT
>many|TRBV7-9|TRBJ2-7|TRBD2|16
CASSPARGGVDDEQYF
TGTGCCAGCAGCCCCGCACGGGGGGGAGTTGACGACGAGCAGTACTTC
>many|TRBV7-6|TRBJ1-1|-|13
CASSTDQNTEAFF
TGTGCCAGCAGCACGGACCAAAACACTGAAGCTTTCTTT
>few|TRBV12-3/TRBV12-4|TRBJ1-1|-|14
CASSYRVAPSEAFF
TGTGCCAGCAGTTACAGGGTTGCTCCATCCGAAGCTTTCTTT